A single sample gave rise to the 31 T cell receptor beta chains below, sequenced in a study of blood T cell repertoires in COVID-19. The table came from immunoSEQ multiplex PCR; TCRdb's copy has only in-frame clones and leaves some out. The table lists 95,000 to 150,000 clones, 90% of them singletons. What was sequenced was peripheral blood. The receptors derive from a woman aged 55-70 years with COVID-19, enrolled during active disease.

This clone was seen once. The V gene is TRBV4-1, the J gene TRBJ2-3; TRBD2 agrees at 8 bases. Germline V gene sequence: CDR1 MGHRA, CDR2 YSYEKL. V gave up 4 bases and J gave up 2 bases; unmatched junction bases: 5. The CDR3 runs to 15 residues. CDR3 coding DNA: TGCGCCAGCAGCCCCCGTAGCGGGGTCACAGATACGCAGTATTTT. As protein: CASSPRSGVTDTQYF.

The chain has TRBV7-9 and TRBJ2-2; tentatively, D is TRBD2 (6 bases). From germline, CDR1 is SEHNR and CDR2 FQNEAQ (reference sequence). Trimming left V 4 bases short and J 4 bases short, with 10 bases between. The CDR3 has 14 residues. The CDR3 here is CASSSWGGTGELFF. The CDR3 DNA reads TGTGCCAGCAGCTCTTGGGGAGGCACCGGGGAGCTGTTTTTT.

This chain connects TRBV7-9 to TRBJ1-2; 9 bases line up with TRBD1. Germline V lookup: CDR1 SEHNR, CDR2 FQNEAQ (reference sequence). The length of the CDR3 is 14 residues. V was pared by 8 bases and J by 3 bases, with 7 bases of the junction left unmatched. The DNA for the CDR3 is TGTGCCAGCCGACTCACAGGGGGCGACTATGGCTACACCTTC. Its translation is CASRLTGGDYGYTF.

V and J are TRBV5-8 and TRBJ2-7; D perhaps matches TRBD1 (6 bases). This CDR3 spans 15 amino acids. V was clipped by 0 bases and J by 0 bases, with 10 bases between them. Germline CDR1 is SGHTS and CDR2 is YDEGEE. The CDR3 loop is CASSLGAGVSYEQYF. The CDR3 nucleotides read TGTGCCAGCAGCTTGGGGGCAGGGGTCTCCTACGAGCAGTACTTC.

The chain is built from TRBV6-2 or TRBV6-3 and TRBJ1-2, with TRBD1 as a possible D gene (5 bases). Germline V gene data show CDR1 as MNHEY and CDR2 as SVGEGT. The CDR3 totals 15 residues. Trimming took 5 bases from V and 7 from J, leaving 20 bases between them. CDR3 in DNA: TGTGCCAGCAGTCCACCGTGGGGGGATCTTGGTGGCTACACCTTC. It codes for CASSPPWGDLGGYTF.

V and J are TRBV6-2 or TRBV6-3 and TRBJ1-5, with D tentatively TRBD1 (5 bases). Germline V lookup: CDR1 MNHEY, CDR2 SVGEGT. The ends were cut back, 5 bases at V and 3 bases at J, with 11 bases in the middle. There are 14 residues in the CDR3. The CDR3: CASSTWGYNQPQHF. The DNA for the CDR3 is TGTGCCAGCAGTACTTGGGGCTACAATCAGCCCCAGCATTTT.

To note about this clone: This may stem from a read error, because a much larger clone lies one nucleotide away. The CDR3 loop is CASSYATASYEQYF. DNA of the CDR3: TGTGCCAGCAGTTACGCGACAGCCTCCTACGAGCAGTACTTC. This rearrangement joins TRBV27 to TRBJ2-7, with D maybe TRBD1 (5 bases). Germline CDR1 reads MNHEY; CDR2 reads SMNVEV (reference sequence). Between the trimmed V and J ends, which lost 4 bases and 0 bases, there was a span of 10 bases. The CDR3 has 14 amino acids.

This chain connects TRBV9 to TRBJ2-1, with TRBD2 matching 11 bases. The CDR3 is 15 residues long. Per the germline V gene, CDR1 is SGDLS and CDR2 is YYNGEE. V was clipped by 4 bases and J by 5 bases; unmatched bases: 5. In nucleotides, the CDR3 is TGTGCCAGCAGCCCCGGGACTAGCGGTGACAATGAGCAGTTCTTC. Its translation is CASSPGTSGDNEQFF.

The rearrangement links TRBV7-2 to TRBJ2-7, with 7 bases fitting TRBD1. Germline V gives CDR1 SGHTA, CDR2 FQGNSA. There are 18 residues in the CDR3. V dropped 3 bases and J dropped 2; count of bases not matched to a gene: 16. The CDR3 nucleotides read TGTGCCAGCAGCTTGCGAGATTCCAGGGGGAACCCTACCTACGAGCAGTACTTC. Translated: CASSLRDSRGNPTYEQYF.

This clone was seen only once. The chain employs TRBV4-2 and TRBJ2-5; 8 bases align to TRBD2. Trimming at V came to 0 bases and at J to 1 base, leaving 4 bases not matched to a gene. CDR1 is LGHNA, CDR2 YNFKEQ, per germline. The CDR3 contains 16 residues. Here the CDR3 reads CASSQDQSGGQETQYF. DNA for the CDR3: TGTGCCAGCAGCCAAGACCAGAGCGGGGGCCAAGAGACCCAGTACTTC.

V gene TRBV3-1 (or the pseudogene TRBV3-2) combines with J gene TRBJ1-2; 7 bases align to TRBD1. There are 14 residues in the CDR3. Germline CDR1 and CDR2: LGHDT and YNNKEL (reference sequence). The V segment lost 5 bases and the J segment 4 bases; nucleotides outside the gene matches: 7. The CDR3 protein is CASSEAGTVYGYTF. The CDR3 nucleotides are TGTGCCAGCAGCGAAGCGGGGACAGTCTATGGCTACACCTTC.

The chain couples TRBV19 to TRBJ1-1, with 7 nucleotides matching TRBD1. The junction had 3 bases not matched to a gene; V was cut back by 4 bases and J by 1 base. CDR1 LNHDA and CDR2 SQIVND come from the germline V gene (reference sequence). This CDR3 region has 14 residues. The CDR3 region has the DNA TGTGCCAGTAGTAAGGGGGCTGGGAACACTGAAGCTTTCTTT. Translating gives CASSKGAGNTEAFF.

This sequence joins TRBV19 and TRBJ1-3, with unresolved D. CDR3 length: 13 residues. V shed 7 bases and J shed 0 bases, with 7 bases lying between them. From germline, CDR1 is LNHDA and CDR2 SQIVND (reference sequence). CDR3 protein: CASKLNSGNTIYF. The CDR3 coding sequence is TGTGCCAGTAAGCTGAACTCTGGAAACACCATATATTTT.

The CDR3 nucleotides are TGTGCCAGTAGTATAGATCCAGGAAACACCATATATTTT. Protein sequence: CASSIDPGNTIYF. This chain connects TRBV19 to TRBJ1-3; D is ambiguous. The ends were cut back, 0 bases at V and 4 bases at J, with 4 bases in the middle. From germline, CDR1 is LNHDA and CDR2 SQIVND (reference sequence). This CDR3 has 13 residues.

The CDR3 is CASSVNPWTGRTGELFF. In DNA, the CDR3 is TGTGCCAGCAGCGTAAACCCCTGGACAGGGCGAACCGGGGAGCTGTTTTTT. The genes are TRBV9 and TRBJ2-2, with 8 bases that match TRBD1. The V gene end was trimmed by 1 base and the J gene end by 5 bases; junction bases not matched to a gene: 10. This CDR3 spans 17 amino acids. Germline V gives CDR1 SGDLS, CDR2 YYNGEE.

The chain uses TRBV2 and TRBJ1-2; D not resolved. V lost 7 bases, J lost 2 bases, and 8 bases lay in between. Germline V gives CDR1 SNHLY, CDR2 FYNNEI. CDR3 size: 12 residues. The CDR3: CASKHRNYGYTF. The CDR3 nucleotides are TGTGCCAGCAAACACAGAAACTATGGCTACACCTTC.

The chain couples TRBV29-1 to TRBJ1-2; D is unclear. Trimming stripped 5 bases from V and 5 bases from J, with 9 bases between. The CDR3 loop spans 11 amino acids. CDR1 and CDR2 (germline): SQVTM, ANQGSEA. The CDR3 nucleotides are TGCAGCGTTCTGGGAGGGTATGGCTACACCTTC. Its translation is CSVLGGYGYTF.

V and J are TRBV4-3 and TRBJ1-6; the D is unclear. Germline CDR1 and CDR2: LGHNA and YSLEER. The CDR3 is made up of 15 amino acids. Trimming pared 3 bases from V and 9 bases from J, leaving 15 bases between. The CDR3 DNA sequence: TGCGCCAGCAGCCAGACACCAGCTAATACTTCACCCCTCCACTTT. As protein: CASSQTPANTSPLHF.

V is TRBV9 and J is TRBJ2-1; TRBD2 matches at 7 bases. Trimming cost V 4 bases and J 4 bases; bases outside gene matches: 8. Germline V gives CDR1 SGDLS, CDR2 YYNGEE. CDR3 length: 15 amino acids. CDR3: CASSPLSGGYNEQFF. The CDR3 coding sequence is TGTGCCAGCAGCCCGCTTTCGGGGGGTTACAATGAGCAGTTCTTC. The full variable domain, in which reference TRBV9 and TRBJ2-1 provide the parts outside the CDR3, is DSGVTQTPKHLITATGQRVTLRCSPRSGDLSVYWYQQSLDQGLQFLIQYYNGEERAKGNILERFSAQQFPDLHSELNLSSLELGDSALYFCASSPLSGGYNEQFFGPGTRLTVL.

This chain uses TRBV7-3 with TRBJ2-5; TRBD1 matches at 8 bases. With 5 bases clipped from V and 1 base from J, the junction kept 3 bases outside the gene matches. The CDR3 runs to 14 residues. Germline CDR1 and CDR2: SGHTA and FQGTGA. The CDR3 protein is CASSLDRVQETQYF. The CDR3, as DNA: TGTGCCAGCAGCCTGGACAGGGTCCAAGAGACCCAGTACTTC.

The J gene is TRBJ1-1, the V gene TRBV6-5, with D maybe TRBD1 (5 bases). V shed 7 bases and J shed 1 base, with 16 bases lying between them. Germline V gene lookup returns CDR1 MNHEY and CDR2 SVGAGI. This CDR3 is built from 15 residues. CDR3 in amino acids: CASIPGGTRNTEAFF. DNA of the CDR3: TGTGCCAGCATCCCCGGGGGGACTCGGAACACTGAAGCTTTCTTT.

The chain carries TRBV6-5 and TRBJ1-6; 9 bases align to TRBD1. With 9 bases clipped from V and 11 bases from J, the junction kept 11 bases outside the gene matches. The CDR3 spans 14 residues. In germline, CDR1 is MNHEY, CDR2 SVGAGI. CDR3 nucleotide sequence: TGTGCCAGTAGCTCCGGGACAGGGTATACACCCCTCCACTTT. This codes for CASSSGTGYTPLHF.

CDR3 region: CASSYSKGAFHTEAFF. CDR3 sequence (DNA): TGTGCCAGCAGTTACTCAAAGGGGGCTTTCCACACTGAAGCTTTCTTT. The chain carries TRBV6-2 or TRBV6-3 and TRBJ1-1, with 7 positions matching TRBD1. V dropped 0 bases and J dropped 3; count of bases not matched to a gene: 7. The V gene's germline CDR1 is MNHEY and CDR2 SVGEGT. The CDR3 has 16 residues.

V is TRBV19 and J is TRBJ1-4; 12 bases match TRBD1. V shed 6 bases and J 6 bases; nucleotides not matched to a gene: 11. Germline CDR1 reads LNHDA; CDR2 reads SQIVND (reference sequence). The CDR3 is made up of 17 amino acids. In DNA form, the CDR3 reads TGTGCCAGTAGCTCCCGGGACAGGGGGCTCTTGGATGAAAAACTGTTTTTT. Amino acid sequence: CASSSRDRGLLDEKLFF.

The chain uses TRBV11-3 and TRBJ2-5; possibly TRBD2 for D (6 bases). Looked up from germline, CDR1 is SGHNT and CDR2 is YENEEA. The CDR3 spans 16 residues. The V end was cut by 2 bases, the J end by 4 bases, with 17 bases between. The CDR3: CASSLRVGGAAETQYF. CDR3 bases: TGTGCCAGCAGCTTACGGGTAGGCGGGGCCGCAGAGACCCAGTACTTC. Complete variable domain (other parts from reference TRBV11-3 and TRBJ2-5): EAGVVQSPRYKIIEKKQPVAFWCNPISGHNTLYWYLQNLGQGPELLIRYENEEAVDDSQLPKDRFSAERLKGVDSTLKIQPAELGDSAVYLCASSLRVGGAAETQYFGPGTRLLVL.

The rearrangement joins TRBV5-1 to TRBJ2-3; 12 bases match TRBD2. CDR3 size: 17 residues. Looked up from germline, CDR1 is SGHRS and CDR2 is YFSETQ. The junction had 6 bases not matched to a gene; V was cut back by 4 bases and J by 0 bases. The CDR3 here is CASSLTSGGLSTDTQYF. The DNA of the CDR3 is TGCGCCAGCAGCCTCACTAGCGGGGGGCTTAGCACAGATACGCAGTATTTT. Looking up the rest from reference TRBV5-1 and TRBJ2-3 gives the full variable domain: KAGVTQTPRYLIKTRGQQVTLSCSPISGHRSVSWYQQTPGQGLQFLFEYFSETQRNKGNFPGRFSGRQFSNSRSEMNVSTLELGDSALYLCASSLTSGGLSTDTQYFGPGTRLTVL.

The V and J genes are TRBV3-1 (or the pseudogene TRBV3-2) and TRBJ1-6, with 7 positions matching TRBD1. Germline assignment: CDR1 LGHDT and CDR2 YNNKEL (reference sequence). The J segment lost 7 bases and the V segment lost 1 base, leaving 4 bases of the junction unmatched. This CDR3 comprises 15 residues. The CDR3, as DNA: TGTGCCAGCAGCCAAGTCAGGACAGGCAATTCACCCCTCCACTTT. Its translation: CASSQVRTGNSPLHF.

CDR3 in amino acids: CASSLKRTTGTDNSPLHF. DNA for the CDR3: TGCGCCAGCAGCTTGAAAAGGACCACCGGGACTGATAATTCACCCCTCCACTTT. This rearrangement joins TRBV5-1 to TRBJ1-6, with TRBD1 as a possible D gene (5 bases). Germline CDR1 is SGHRS and CDR2 is YFSETQ. The CDR3 covers 18 residues. Between the trimmed V and J ends, which lost 1 base and 5 bases, there was a span of 19 bases.

The V call is TRBV7-2, the J call TRBJ2-3, with 11 nucleotides matching TRBD2. Per germline, CDR1 SGHTA and CDR2 FQGNSA. J lost 8 bases, V lost 1 base, and 11 bases had no gene match. The CDR3 extends over 17 amino acids. The CDR3 sequence is CASSLDLSGGALGTQYF. The CDR3, as DNA: TGTGCCAGCAGCTTAGATCTTAGCGGGGGGGCTCTGGGTACGCAGTATTTT.

The chain uses TRBV7-9 and TRBJ1-2; a possible D gene is TRBD1 (5 bases). V shed 3 bases and J shed 2 bases, with 10 bases lying between them. The CDR3 contains 14 residues. Germline V CDR1 and CDR2: SEHNR, FQNEAQ (reference sequence). The CDR3 nucleotides are TGTGCCAGCAGCTTGACAGCCTCAAACTATGGCTACACCTTC. Amino acid sequence: CASSLTASNYGYTF.

The rearrangement links TRBV7-2 to TRBJ2-1; maybe TRBD2 (6 bases). V gave up 3 bases and J gave up 3 bases, with 15 bases separating them. CDR1 and CDR2 (germline): SGHTA, FQGNSA. The CDR3 spans 16 residues. The CDR3 sequence: CASSLVLGTRYNEQFF. DNA of the CDR3: TGTGCCAGCAGCTTGGTTTTAGGGACTCGCTACAATGAGCAGTTCTTC.